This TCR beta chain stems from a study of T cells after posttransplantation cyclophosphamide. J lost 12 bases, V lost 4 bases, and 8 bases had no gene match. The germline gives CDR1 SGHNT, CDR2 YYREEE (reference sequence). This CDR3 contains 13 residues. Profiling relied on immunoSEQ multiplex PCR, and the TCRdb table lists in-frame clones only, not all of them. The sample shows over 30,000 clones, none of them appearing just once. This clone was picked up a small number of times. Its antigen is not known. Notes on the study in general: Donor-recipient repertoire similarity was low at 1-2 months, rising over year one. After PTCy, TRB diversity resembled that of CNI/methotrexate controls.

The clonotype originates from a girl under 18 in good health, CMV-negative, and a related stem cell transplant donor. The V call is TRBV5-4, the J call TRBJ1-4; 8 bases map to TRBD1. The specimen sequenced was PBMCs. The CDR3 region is CASSQGPDRELFF. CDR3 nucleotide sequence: TGTGCCAGCAGCCAGGGTCCGGACAGGGAACTGTTTTTT.